This T cell receptor beta chain was sequenced for a study of cytotoxic CD8 clonotypes in ibrutinib-treated CLL. Study context: Investigators reported some 25 partial and 2 complete responses; after median around 68 months, approximately 15 patients remained remitted and some 12 progressed.

In the case of this clone: Antigen: not known.

Some clones are missing from TCRdb's copy, which holds only in-frame ones; the method was immunoSEQ multiplex PCR. The sample includes about 140,000 clones, about 80% of them seen just once. Overall study findings and caveats: Baseline clonality was higher than in age-matched healthy donors and moved in step with circulating CD8+ T-cell counts.

Sequencing used PBMCs, obtained after 12 months of ibrutinib treatment. The sequence was obtained from a human donor with chronic lymphocytic leukemia.

CDR3 in amino acids: CASSPIAGGAETQYF. The CDR3 DNA is TGTGCCAGCAGTCCTATTGCTGGGGGGGCCGAGACCCAGTACTTC. The V and J genes are TRBV28 and TRBJ2-5, with D possibly being TRBD2 (7 bases). Deletions cut 5 bases from V and 5 bases from J, with 18 bases between. CDR1 is MDHEN and CDR2 is SYDVKM in the germline V gene. This CDR3 region has 15 residues.